Listed below are T cell receptor beta chains from one sample, sequenced in a study of Graves' ophthalmopathy and Graves' hyperthyroidism. TCRdb re-derived calls from the multiplex PCR reads in MiXCR, one entry per CDR3 protein. Of 350,000 or so distinct CDR3 sequences detected, about a sixth appear once; the ten largest clones hold around 12%. Sequences were obtained from peripheral blood. The origin of the receptors is an adult man with Graves' ophthalmopathy. Both conserved end residues are trimmed from each CDR3. Fields, in order: clone size, J gene, V gene, CDR3 protein. Rows give clone size only sometimes, using once, few, many, or a class for an expanded clone.

clone_size: many; j_call: TRBJ2-7; v_call: TRBV30; cdr3_aa: AYSGAAYEQY
clone_size: many; j_call: TRBJ2-6; v_call: TRBV5-1; cdr3_aa: ASSLDPTGGGGANVLT
clone_size: many; j_call: TRBJ2-7; v_call: TRBV12-3/TRBV12-4; cdr3_aa: ASQQTGGEGGEQY
clone_size: many; j_call: TRBJ2-5; v_call: TRBV10-3; cdr3_aa: AIITYSRASGTQETQY
clone_size: NA; j_call: TRBJ2-7; v_call: TRBV6-1; cdr3_aa: ASNGSPSYEQY
clone_size: many; j_call: TRBJ2-7; v_call: TRBV7-2; cdr3_aa: ASSPQGASHEQY
clone_size: many; j_call: TRBJ2-7; v_call: TRBV6-4; cdr3_aa: ASSYSPVAYEQY
clone_size: many; j_call: TRBJ1-2; v_call: TRBV5-1; cdr3_aa: ASSPTPMTGSGYT
clone_size: many; j_call: TRBJ2-7; v_call: TRBV20-1; cdr3_aa: SANWHLKSYEQY
clone_size: many; j_call: TRBJ2-2; v_call: TRBV5-1; cdr3_aa: ASSYNTGAGGELF
clone_size: many; j_call: TRBJ2-7; v_call: TRBV11-2; cdr3_aa: ASSLGTGGNEQC
clone_size: NA; j_call: TRBJ1-1; v_call: TRBV6-1; cdr3_aa: ASSVGRRTEAF
clone_size: many; j_call: TRBJ1-3; v_call: TRBV2; cdr3_aa: ASSERSGSGNTIY
clone_size: many; j_call: TRBJ1-6; v_call: TRBV7-2; cdr3_aa: ASTYKTGGNSPLH
clone_size: many; j_call: TRBJ2-7; v_call: TRBV12-3/TRBV12-4; cdr3_aa: ASSLTGVEQY
clone_size: many; j_call: TRBJ2-2; v_call: TRBV30; cdr3_aa: AWRRGVNTGELF
clone_size: many; j_call: TRBJ2-5; v_call: TRBV30; cdr3_aa: AWKPGQGAGETQY
clone_size: many; j_call: TRBJ2-7; v_call: TRBV29-1; cdr3_aa: SVRRDRNTYEQY
clone_size: NA; j_call: TRBJ2-6; v_call: TRBV11-1; cdr3_aa: ASSLGYPSGANVLT